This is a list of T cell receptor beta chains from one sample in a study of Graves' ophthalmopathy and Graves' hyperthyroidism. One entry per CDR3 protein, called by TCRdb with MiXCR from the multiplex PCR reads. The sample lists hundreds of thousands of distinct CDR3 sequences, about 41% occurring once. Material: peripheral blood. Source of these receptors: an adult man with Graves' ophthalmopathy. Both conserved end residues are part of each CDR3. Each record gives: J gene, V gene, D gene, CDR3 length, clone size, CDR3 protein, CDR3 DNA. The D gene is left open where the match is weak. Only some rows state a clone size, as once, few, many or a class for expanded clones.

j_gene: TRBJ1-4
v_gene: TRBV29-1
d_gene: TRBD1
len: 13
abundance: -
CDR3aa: CSGTTGRSEKLFF
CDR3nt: TGCAGCGGGACGACAGGGCGTAGTGAAAAACTGTTTTTT

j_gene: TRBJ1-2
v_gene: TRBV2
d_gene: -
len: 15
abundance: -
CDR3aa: CASSVAGGPNYGYTF
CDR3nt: TGTGCCAGCAGCGTAGCTGGGGGGCCTAACTATGGCTACACCTTC

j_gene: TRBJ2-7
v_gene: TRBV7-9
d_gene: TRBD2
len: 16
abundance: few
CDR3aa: CASSSSVSGGSYEQYF
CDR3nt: TGTGCCAGCAGCTCTAGCGTTAGCGGGGGGTCCTACGAGCAGTACTTC

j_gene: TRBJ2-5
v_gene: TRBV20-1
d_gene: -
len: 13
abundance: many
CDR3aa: CSARDVRQETQYF
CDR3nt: TGCAGTGCTAGAGATGTGAGGCAAGAGACCCAGTACTTC

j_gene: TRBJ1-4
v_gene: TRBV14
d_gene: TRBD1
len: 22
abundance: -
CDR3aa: CASSQIISATGPKGDANEKLFF
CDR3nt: TGTGCCAGCAGCCAGATCATCTCCGCGACAGGGCCCAAGGGGGATGCTAATGAAAAACTGTTTTTT

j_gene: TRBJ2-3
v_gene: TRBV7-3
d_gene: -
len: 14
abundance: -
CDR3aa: CASSLKGAGDTQYF
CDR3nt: TGTGCCAGCAGCTTAAAGGGGGCGGGGGATACGCAGTATTTT

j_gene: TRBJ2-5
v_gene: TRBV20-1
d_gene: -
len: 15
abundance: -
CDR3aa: CSAEGPGLLQETQYF
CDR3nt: TGCAGTGCTGAGGGTCCAGGACTACTGCAAGAGACCCAGTACTTC

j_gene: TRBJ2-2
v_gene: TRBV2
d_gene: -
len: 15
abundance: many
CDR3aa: CASSVSGFGTGELFF
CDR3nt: TGTGCCAGCAGTGTATCGGGCTTCGGCACCGGGGAGCTGTTTTTT

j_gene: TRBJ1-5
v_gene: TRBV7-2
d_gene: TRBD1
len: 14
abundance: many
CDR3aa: CASSIDRGGQPQHF
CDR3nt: TGTGCCAGCAGCATCGACAGGGGCGGGCAGCCCCAGCATTTT

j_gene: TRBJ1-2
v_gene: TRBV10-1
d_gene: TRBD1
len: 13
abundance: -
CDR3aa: CASSADRGDGYTF
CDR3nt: TGCGCCAGCAGCGCGGACAGGGGTGATGGCTACACCTTC

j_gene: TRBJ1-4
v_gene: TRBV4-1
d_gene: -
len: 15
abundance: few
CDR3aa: CASSALSFLNEKLFF
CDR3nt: TGCGCCAGCAGCGCCTTGTCGTTCCTGAATGAAAAACTGTTTTTT

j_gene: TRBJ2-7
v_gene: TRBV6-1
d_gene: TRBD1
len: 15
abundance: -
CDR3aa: CASRPGQGPSYEQYF
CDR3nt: TGTGCCAGCAGACCGGGACAGGGGCCCTCCTACGAGCAGTACTTC

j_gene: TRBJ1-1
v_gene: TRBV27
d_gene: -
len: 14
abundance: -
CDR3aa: CASSPLDRPTEAFF
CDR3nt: TGTGCCAGCAGCCCCTTAGACAGGCCCACTGAAGCTTTCTTT

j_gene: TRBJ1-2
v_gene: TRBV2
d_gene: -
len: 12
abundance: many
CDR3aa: CASRIGGYGYTF
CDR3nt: TGTGCCAGCAGGATCGGGGGCTATGGCTACACCTTC

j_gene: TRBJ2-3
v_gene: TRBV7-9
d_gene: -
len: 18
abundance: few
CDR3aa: CASSHPPLGSGDTDTQYF
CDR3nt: TGTGCCAGCAGTCACCCTCCCCTGGGATCGGGGGACACAGATACGCAGTATTTT

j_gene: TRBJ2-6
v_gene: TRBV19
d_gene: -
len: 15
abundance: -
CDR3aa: CASSIASVGGNVLTF
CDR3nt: TGTGCCAGTAGTATAGCATCGGTCGGGGGCAACGTCCTGACTTTC

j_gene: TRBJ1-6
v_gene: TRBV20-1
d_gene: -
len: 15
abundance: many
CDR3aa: CSARVRGPGDSPLHF
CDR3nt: TGCAGTGCTAGAGTTCGGGGTCCGGGGGATTCACCCCTCCACTTT

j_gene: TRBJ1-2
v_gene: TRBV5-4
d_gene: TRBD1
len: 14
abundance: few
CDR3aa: CASSLGQGAAGYTF
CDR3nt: TGTGCCAGCAGCCTCGGACAGGGGGCGGCTGGCTACACCTTC

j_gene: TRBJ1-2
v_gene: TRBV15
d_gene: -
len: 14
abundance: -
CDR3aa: CATSSSGVNYGYTF
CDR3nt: TGTGCCACCAGCAGTAGCGGTGTAAACTATGGCTACACCTTC

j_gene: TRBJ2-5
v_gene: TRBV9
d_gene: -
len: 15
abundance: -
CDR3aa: CASSVGAGEGEAQYF
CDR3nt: TGTGCCAGCAGCGTAGGGGCAGGGGAGGGGGAGGCCCAGTACTTC

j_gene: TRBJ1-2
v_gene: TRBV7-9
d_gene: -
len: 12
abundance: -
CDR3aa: CASSSDKQMLTF
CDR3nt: TGTGCCAGCAGCTCGGACAAACAGATGCTCACCTTC

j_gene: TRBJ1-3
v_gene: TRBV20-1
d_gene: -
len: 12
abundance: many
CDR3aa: CSARAQGNTIYF
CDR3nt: TGCAGTGCTAGAGCGCAAGGAAACACCATATATTTT

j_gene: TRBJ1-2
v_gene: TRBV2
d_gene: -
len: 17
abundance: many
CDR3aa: CASSRTAPGSANYGYTF
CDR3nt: TGTGCCAGCAGCCGGACAGCCCCGGGATCAGCTAACTATGGCTACACCTTC